This T cell receptor (beta chain) is drawn from a study of Ad26.COV2.S vaccination and SARS-CoV-2 variants. Between the trimmed V and J ends, which lost 4 bases and 6 bases, there was a span of 12 bases. The CDR3 covers 13 residues. CDR1 is SGHAT and CDR2 is FQNNGV in the germline V gene. Concerning this clone itself: The antigen is not known.

The protocol was immunoSEQ multiplex PCR, while the TCRdb copy is restricted to in-frame clones and leaves out a portion. The sample shows 300,000 to 400,000 clones, about 86% of them seen only once. Specified treatment: around 19 received Ad26.COV2.S at low or high dose, single or two shots; five or six received placebo; per-sample allocation not given. Samples came from day 63 after the first vaccine or placebo injection. Boston provided a donor who was an adult aged 18-55 years. An Ad26 vector expressing Wuhan-strain SARS-CoV-2 spike served as the vaccine. General study points: Once vaccination had occurred, spike-specific CD8+ and CD4+ T cell responses reportedly showed substantial breadth.

This rearrangement joins TRBV11-2 to TRBJ1-1; D remains ambiguous. The clonotype comes from a person between 18 and 60 years old who received the Ad26.COV2.S COVID-19 vaccine or a placebo. The sample here was peripheral blood, taken in a trial of Ad26.COV2.S vaccine versus placebo. CDR3 residues: CASSSLKVAEAFF. CDR3 DNA sequence: TGTGCCAGCAGCTCCCTCAAGGTTGCTGAAGCTTTCTTT.